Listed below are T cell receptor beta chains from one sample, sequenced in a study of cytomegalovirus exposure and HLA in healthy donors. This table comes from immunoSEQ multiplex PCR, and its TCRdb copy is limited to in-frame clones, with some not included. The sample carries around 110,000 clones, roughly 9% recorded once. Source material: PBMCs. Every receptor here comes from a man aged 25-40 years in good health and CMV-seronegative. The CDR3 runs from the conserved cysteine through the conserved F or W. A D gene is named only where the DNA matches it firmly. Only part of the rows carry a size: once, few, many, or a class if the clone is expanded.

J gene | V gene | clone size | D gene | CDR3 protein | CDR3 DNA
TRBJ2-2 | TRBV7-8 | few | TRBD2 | CASSPRLAGGRGGELFF | TGTGCCAGCAGCCCCCGACTAGCGGGAGGGCGCGGCGGGGAGCTGTTTTTT
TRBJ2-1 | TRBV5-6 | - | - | CASSGIVYNEQFF | TGTGCCAGCAGTGGCATCGTGTACAATGAGCAGTTCTTC
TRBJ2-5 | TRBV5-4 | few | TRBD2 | CASSLLAGDPETQYF | TGTGCCAGCAGCTTACTAGCGGGGGACCCTGAGACCCAGTACTTC
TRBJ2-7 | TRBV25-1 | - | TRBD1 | CASSNPGGFDEQYF | TGTGCCAGCAGCAACCCAGGGGGCTTCGACGAGCAGTACTTC
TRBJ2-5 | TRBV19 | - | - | CASKVAGSGTQYF | TGTGCCAGTAAGGTCGCAGGGTCGGGGACCCAGTACTTC
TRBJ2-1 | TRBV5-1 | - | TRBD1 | CASSKTRDRVVNEQFF | TGCGCCAGCAGCAAAACTCGGGACAGGGTAGTCAATGAGCAGTTCTTC
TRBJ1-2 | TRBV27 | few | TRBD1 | CASSLVGQNYGYTF | TGTGCCAGCAGTTTAGTGGGACAGAACTATGGCTACACCTTC
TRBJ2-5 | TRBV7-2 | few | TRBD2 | CASSLISGRALRETQYF | TGTGCCAGCAGCTTAATTAGCGGGAGGGCCTTGCGAGAGACCCAGTACTTC
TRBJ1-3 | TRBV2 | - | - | CASTREGDGNTIYF | TGTGCCAGCACCCGGGAGGGGGATGGAAACACCATATATTTT
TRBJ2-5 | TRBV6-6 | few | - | CASSPGRGRRQETQYF | TGTGCCAGCAGTCCGGGTCGGGGGAGACGACAAGAGACCCAGTACTTC
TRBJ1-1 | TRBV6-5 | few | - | CASSYELGKGAEAFF | TGTGCCAGCAGTTACGAGTTGGGTAAAGGGGCTGAAGCTTTCTTT
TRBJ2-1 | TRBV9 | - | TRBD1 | CASSVGQEIYNEQFF | TGTGCCAGCAGCGTCGGACAGGAGATCTACAATGAGCAGTTCTTC
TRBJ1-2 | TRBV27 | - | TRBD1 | CASSYGQGNGYTF | TGTGCCAGCAGTTACGGACAGGGGAATGGCTACACCTTC
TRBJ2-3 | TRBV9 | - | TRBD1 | CASSVRQTGASQYF | TGTGCCAGCAGCGTAAGACAAACAGGGGCATCGCAGTATTTT
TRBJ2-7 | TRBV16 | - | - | CASSQRGAGRDYEQYF | TGTGCCAGCAGCCAACGGGGGGCGGGTCGGGACTACGAGCAGTACTTC
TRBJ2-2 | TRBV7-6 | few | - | CASSPGLNTGELFF | TGTGCCAGCAGCCCGGGACTTAACACCGGGGAGCTGTTTTTT
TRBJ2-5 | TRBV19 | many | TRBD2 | CASSKLAGGRETQYF | TGTGCCAGTAGTAAGCTAGCGGGGGGAAGGGAGACCCAGTACTTC
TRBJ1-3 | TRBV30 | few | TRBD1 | CAWSGTGTSGNTIYF | TGTGCCTGGAGTGGGACAGGGACGTCTGGAAACACCATATATTTT
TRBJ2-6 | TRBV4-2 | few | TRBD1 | CASSQAGTGRSGANVLTF | TGTGCCAGCAGCCAGGCCGGGACAGGGCGCTCTGGGGCCAACGTCCTGACTTTC
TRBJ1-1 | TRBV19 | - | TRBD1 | CASSTGGIAEAFF | TGTGCCAGTAGCACAGGGGGTATCGCTGAAGCTTTCTTT
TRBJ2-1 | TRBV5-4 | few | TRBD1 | CASNRDRSSYNEQFF | TGTGCCAGCAACAGGGACAGGAGCTCCTACAATGAGCAGTTCTTC
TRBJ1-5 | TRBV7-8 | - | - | CASSYGQFNQPQHF | TGTGCCAGCAGCTACGGACAGTTTAATCAGCCCCAGCATTTT
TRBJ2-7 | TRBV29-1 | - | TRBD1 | CSVGQTYEQYF | TGCAGCGTGGGACAGACCTACGAGCAGTACTTC
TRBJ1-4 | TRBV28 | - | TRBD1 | CASSFPGQGGEKLFF | TGTGCCAGCAGTTTTCCCGGACAGGGGGGGGAAAAACTGTTTTTT
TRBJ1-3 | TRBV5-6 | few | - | CASSPDISGNTIYF | TGTGCCAGCAGCCCGGACATCTCTGGAAACACCATATATTTT